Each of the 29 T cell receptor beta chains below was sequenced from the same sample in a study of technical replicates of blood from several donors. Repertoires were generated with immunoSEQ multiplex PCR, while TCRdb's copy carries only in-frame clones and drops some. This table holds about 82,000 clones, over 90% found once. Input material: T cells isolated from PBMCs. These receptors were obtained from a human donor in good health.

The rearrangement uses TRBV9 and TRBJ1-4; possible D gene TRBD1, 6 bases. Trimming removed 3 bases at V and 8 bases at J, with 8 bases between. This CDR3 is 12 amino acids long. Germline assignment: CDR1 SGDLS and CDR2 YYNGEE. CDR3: CASSARGEKLFF. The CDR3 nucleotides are TGTGCCAGCAGCGCCAGGGGCGAAAAACTGTTTTTT.

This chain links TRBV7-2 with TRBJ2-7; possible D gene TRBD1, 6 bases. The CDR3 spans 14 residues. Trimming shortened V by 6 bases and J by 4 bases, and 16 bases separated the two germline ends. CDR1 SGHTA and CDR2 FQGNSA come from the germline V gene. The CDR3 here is CASRSQGILYEQYF. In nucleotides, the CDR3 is TGTGCCAGCAGATCTCAGGGGATTCTTTACGAGCAGTACTTC.

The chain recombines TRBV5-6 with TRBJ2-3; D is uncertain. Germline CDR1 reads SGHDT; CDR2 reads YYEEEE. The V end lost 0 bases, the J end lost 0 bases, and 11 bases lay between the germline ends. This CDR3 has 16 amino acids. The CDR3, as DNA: TGTGCCAGCAGCTTGGAGCCAGCGATTAGCACAGATACGCAGTATTTT. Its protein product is CASSLEPAISTDTQYF.

The DNA for the CDR3 is TGTGCCAGCAGCCCTTCTAGGTCTACCGGGGAGCTGTTTTTT. Translating it yields CASSPSRSTGELFF. The chain carries TRBV4-2 and TRBJ2-2; D gene ambiguous. CDR3 length: 14 residues. The V gene lost 4 bases and the J gene lost 5 bases, with 11 bases spanning the gap. In germline, CDR1 is LGHNA, CDR2 YNFKEQ.

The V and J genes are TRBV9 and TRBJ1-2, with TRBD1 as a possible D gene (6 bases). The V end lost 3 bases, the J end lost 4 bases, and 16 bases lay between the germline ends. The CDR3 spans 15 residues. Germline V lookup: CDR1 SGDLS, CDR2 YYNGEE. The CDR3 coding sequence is TGTGCCAGCAGCGCTCACAGGGCCACAGTCTATGGCTACACCTTC. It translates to CASSAHRATVYGYTF.

CDR3 in DNA: TGCAGCGTTCAGTCAGGTTCTAATGAAAAACTGTTTTTT. This sequence encodes CSVQSGSNEKLFF. The rearrangement links TRBV29-1 to TRBJ1-4; unclear D gene. The germline V gene has CDR1 SQVTM and CDR2 ANQGSEA. The CDR3 extends over 13 amino acids. The V gene lost 5 bases and the J gene lost 3 bases, with 10 bases spanning the gap.

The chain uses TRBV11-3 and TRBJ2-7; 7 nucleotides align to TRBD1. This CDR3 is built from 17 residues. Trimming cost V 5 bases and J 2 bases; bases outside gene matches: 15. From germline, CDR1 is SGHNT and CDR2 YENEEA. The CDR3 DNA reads TGTGCCAGCAGCCCCCTCACCGGGACAGCTCTAACCTACGAGCAGTACTTC. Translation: CASSPLTGTALTYEQYF.

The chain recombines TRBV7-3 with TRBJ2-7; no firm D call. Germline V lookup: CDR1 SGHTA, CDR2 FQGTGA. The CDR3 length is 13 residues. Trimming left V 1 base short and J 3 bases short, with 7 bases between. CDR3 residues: CASSLSPNYEQYF. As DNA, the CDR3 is TGTGCCAGCAGCTTAAGTCCAAACTACGAGCAGTACTTC.

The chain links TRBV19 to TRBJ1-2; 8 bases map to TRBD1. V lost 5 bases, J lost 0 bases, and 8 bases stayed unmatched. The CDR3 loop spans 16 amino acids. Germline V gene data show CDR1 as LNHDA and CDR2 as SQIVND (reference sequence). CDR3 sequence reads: CASSRGGQVTNYGYTF. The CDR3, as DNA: TGTGCCAGTAGTCGCGGGGGACAGGTCACTAACTATGGCTACACCTTC.

The CDR3 spells CASSLAGGGNQPQHF. As DNA, the CDR3 is TGCGCCAGCAGCTTGGCGGGAGGAGGCAATCAGCCCCAGCATTTT. The J gene is TRBJ1-5, the V gene TRBV5-1; no reliable D call. Germline CDR1 and CDR2: SGHRS and YFSETQ. With 0 bases removed from V and 2 bases from J, the gap between germline ends came to 9 bases. There are 15 residues in the CDR3.

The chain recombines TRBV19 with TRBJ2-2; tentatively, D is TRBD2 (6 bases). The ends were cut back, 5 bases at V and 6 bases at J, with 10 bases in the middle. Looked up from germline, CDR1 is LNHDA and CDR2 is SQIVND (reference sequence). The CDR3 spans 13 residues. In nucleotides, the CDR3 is TGTGCCAGTAGTGCCGGGAGTCCCGGGGAGCTGTTTTTT. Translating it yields CASSAGSPGELFF.

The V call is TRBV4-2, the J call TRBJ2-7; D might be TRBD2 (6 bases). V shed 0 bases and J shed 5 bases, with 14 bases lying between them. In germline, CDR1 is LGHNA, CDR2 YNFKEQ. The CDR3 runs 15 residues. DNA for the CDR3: TGTGCCAGCAGCCAAGAAGGAGGGAGGAAGCACGAGCAGTACTTC. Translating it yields CASSQEGGRKHEQYF.

CDR3 DNA: TGTGCCAGCAACCGAGTAAGCCGGGACACTGAAGCTTTCTTT. This translates into CASNRVSRDTEAFF. The gene calls are TRBV19 and TRBJ1-1; D is ambiguous. Germline loops: CDR1 LNHDA, CDR2 SQIVND (reference sequence). Trimming stripped 9 bases from V and 3 bases from J, with 17 bases between. This CDR3 has 14 residues.

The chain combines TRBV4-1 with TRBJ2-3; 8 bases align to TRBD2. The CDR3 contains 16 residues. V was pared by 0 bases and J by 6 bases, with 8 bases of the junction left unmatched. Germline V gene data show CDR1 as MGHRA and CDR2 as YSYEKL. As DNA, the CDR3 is TGCGCCAGCAGCCAAGAGCAGCGGGAGTTCTCGGATACGCAGTATTTT. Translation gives CASSQEQREFSDTQYF.

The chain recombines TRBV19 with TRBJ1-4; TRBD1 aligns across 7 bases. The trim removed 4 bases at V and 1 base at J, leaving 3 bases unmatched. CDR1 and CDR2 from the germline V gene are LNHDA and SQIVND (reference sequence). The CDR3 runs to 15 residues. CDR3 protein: CASSKGARTNEKLFF. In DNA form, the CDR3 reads TGTGCCAGTAGTAAGGGGGCCCGAACTAATGAAAAACTGTTTTTT.

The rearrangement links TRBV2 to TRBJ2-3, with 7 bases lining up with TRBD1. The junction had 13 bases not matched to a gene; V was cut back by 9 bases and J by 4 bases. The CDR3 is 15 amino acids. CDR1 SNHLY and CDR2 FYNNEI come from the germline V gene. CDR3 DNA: TGTGCCAGGGCGGGCACAGGGGTCTCCCCAGATACGCAGTATTTT. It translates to CARAGTGVSPDTQYF.

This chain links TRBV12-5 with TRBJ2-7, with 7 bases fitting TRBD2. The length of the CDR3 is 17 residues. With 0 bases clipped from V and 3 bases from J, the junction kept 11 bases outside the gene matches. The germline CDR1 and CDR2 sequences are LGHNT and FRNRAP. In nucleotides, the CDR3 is TGTGCTAGTGGTTTGGTACCCTCATTGACTAGCTACTACGAGCAGTACTTC. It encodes CASGLVPSLTSYYEQYF.

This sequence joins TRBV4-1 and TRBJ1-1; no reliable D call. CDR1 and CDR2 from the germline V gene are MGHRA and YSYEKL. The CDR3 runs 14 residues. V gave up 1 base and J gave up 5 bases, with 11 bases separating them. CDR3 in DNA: TGCGCCAGCAGCCAAGTCAAGAGGGAAACTGAAGCTTTCTTT. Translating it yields CASSQVKRETEAFF.

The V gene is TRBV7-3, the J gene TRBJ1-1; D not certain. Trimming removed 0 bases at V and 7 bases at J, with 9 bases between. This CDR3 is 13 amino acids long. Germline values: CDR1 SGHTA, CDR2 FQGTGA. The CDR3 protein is CASSLTIGSEAFF. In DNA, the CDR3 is TGTGCCAGCAGCTTAACAATCGGGAGTGAAGCTTTCTTT.

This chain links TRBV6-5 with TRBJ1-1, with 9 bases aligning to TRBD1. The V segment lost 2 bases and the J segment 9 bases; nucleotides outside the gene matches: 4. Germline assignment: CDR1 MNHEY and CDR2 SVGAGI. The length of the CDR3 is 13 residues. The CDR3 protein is CASSYTGTGQAFF. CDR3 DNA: TGTGCCAGCAGTTACACAGGGACAGGGCAAGCTTTCTTT.

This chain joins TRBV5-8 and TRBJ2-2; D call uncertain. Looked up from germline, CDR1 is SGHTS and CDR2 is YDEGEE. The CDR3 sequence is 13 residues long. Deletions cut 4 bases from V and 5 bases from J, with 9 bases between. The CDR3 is CASSPEETGELFF. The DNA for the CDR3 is TGTGCCAGCAGCCCTGAAGAGACCGGGGAGCTGTTTTTT.

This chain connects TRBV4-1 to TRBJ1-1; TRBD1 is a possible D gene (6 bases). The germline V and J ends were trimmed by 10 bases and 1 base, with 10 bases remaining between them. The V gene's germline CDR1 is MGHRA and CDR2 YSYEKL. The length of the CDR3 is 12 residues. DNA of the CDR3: TGCGCCACCCAGGGGAGGAACACTGAAGCTTTCTTT. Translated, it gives CATQGRNTEAFF.

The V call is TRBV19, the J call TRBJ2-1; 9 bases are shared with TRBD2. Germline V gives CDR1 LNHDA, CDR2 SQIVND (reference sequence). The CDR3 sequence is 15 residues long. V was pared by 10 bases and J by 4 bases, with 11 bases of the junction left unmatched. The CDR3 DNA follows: TGTGCCACCGCGATGGGGACTAGCTCGTACAATGAGCAGTTCTTC. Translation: CATAMGTSSYNEQFF.

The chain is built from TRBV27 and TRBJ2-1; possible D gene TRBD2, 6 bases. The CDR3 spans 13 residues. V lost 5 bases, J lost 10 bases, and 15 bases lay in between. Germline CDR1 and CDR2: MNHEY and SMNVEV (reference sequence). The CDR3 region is CASSLKASAEQFF. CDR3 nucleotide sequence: TGTGCCAGCAGTCTCAAAGCTAGCGCCGAGCAGTTCTTC.

The CDR3 DNA is TGTGCCAGCAGCTTTGGCAGCGAGGGTCAGCCCCAGCATTTT. It encodes CASSFGSEGQPQHF. The V gene is TRBV5-6, the J gene TRBJ1-5; D is ambiguous. V lost 2 bases and J lost 6, with 12 bases in between. Germline V CDR1 and CDR2: SGHDT, YYEEEE. This CDR3 region has 14 residues.

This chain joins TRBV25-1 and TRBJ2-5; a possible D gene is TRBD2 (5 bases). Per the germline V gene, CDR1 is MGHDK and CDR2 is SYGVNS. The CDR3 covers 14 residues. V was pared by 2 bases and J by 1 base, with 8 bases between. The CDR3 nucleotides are TGTGCCAGCAGTGAAGTCGGAGGCCAAGAGACCCAGTACTTC. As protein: CASSEVGGQETQYF. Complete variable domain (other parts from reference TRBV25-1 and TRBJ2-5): EADIYQTPRYLVIGTGKKITLECSQTMGHDKMYWYQQDPGMELHLIHYSYGVNSTEKGDLSSESTVSRIRTEHFPLTLESARPSHTSQYLCASSEVGGQETQYFGPGTRLLVL.

Here the CDR3 reads CASSAETSGRANEQFF. The CDR3 DNA follows: TGTGCCAGCAGTGCCGAGACTAGCGGGAGGGCCAATGAGCAGTTCTTC. This chain joins TRBV6-1 and TRBJ2-1, with 14 nucleotides matching TRBD2. Losses at the gene ends were 4 bases for V and 6 bases for J; bases not matched to a gene: 5. The germline V gene encodes CDR1 MNHNS and CDR2 SASEGT. This CDR3 has 16 residues.

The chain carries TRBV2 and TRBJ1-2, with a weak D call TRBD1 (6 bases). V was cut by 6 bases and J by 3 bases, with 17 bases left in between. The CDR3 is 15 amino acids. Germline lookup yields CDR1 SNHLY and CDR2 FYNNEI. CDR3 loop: CASSGGRQVDYGYTF. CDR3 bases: TGTGCCAGCAGCGGAGGTAGACAGGTCGACTATGGCTACACCTTC.

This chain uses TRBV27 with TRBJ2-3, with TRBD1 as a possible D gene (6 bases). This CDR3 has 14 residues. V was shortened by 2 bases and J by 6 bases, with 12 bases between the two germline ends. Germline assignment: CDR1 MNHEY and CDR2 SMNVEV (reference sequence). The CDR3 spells CASSLLGQPDTQYF. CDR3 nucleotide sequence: TGTGCCAGCAGTTTACTAGGACAGCCCGATACGCAGTATTTT.